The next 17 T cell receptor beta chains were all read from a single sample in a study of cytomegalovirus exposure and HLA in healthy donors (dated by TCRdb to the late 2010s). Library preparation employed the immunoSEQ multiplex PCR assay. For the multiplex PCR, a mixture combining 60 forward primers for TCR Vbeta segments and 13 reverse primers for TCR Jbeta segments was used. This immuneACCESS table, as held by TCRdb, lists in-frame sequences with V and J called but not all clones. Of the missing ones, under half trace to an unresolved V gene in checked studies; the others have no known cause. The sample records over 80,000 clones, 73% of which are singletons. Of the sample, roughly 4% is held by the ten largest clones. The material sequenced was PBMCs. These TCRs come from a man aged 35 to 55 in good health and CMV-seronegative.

The CDR3 region is CASSPRGYEQYF. The DNA of the CDR3 is TGTGCCAGCAGCCCGCGGGGTTACGAGCAGTACTTC. The V and J genes are TRBV13 and TRBJ2-7; weak D call: TRBD2 (6 bases). The CDR3 runs 12 residues. Trimming pared 5 bases from V and 4 bases from J, leaving 9 bases between. The germline V gene encodes CDR1 PRHDT and CDR2 FYEKMQ (reference sequence).

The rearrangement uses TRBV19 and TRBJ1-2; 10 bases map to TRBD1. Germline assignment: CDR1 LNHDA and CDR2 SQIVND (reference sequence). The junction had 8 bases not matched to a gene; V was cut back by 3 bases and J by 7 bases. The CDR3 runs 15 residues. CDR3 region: CASSIPGTGVSGYTF. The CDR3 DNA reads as TGTGCCAGTAGTATTCCCGGGACAGGGGTGTCTGGCTACACCTTC.

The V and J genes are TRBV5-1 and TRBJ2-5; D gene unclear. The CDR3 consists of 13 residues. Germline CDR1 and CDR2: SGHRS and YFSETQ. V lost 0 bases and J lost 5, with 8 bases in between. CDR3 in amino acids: CASSLGSFETQYF. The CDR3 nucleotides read TGCGCCAGCAGCTTGGGTAGTTTCGAGACCCAGTACTTC.

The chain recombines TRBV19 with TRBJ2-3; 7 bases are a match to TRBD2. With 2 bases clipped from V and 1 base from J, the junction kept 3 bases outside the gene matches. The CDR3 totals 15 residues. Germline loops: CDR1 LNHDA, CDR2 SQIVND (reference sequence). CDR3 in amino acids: CASSISGVRTDTQYF. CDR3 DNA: TGTGCCAGTAGTATAAGCGGGGTCCGCACAGATACGCAGTATTTT.

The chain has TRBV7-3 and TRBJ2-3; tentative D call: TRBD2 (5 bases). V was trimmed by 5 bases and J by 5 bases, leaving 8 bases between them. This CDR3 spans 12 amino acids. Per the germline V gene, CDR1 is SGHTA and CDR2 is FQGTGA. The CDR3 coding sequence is TGTGCCAGCAGCCCCGGGGAAGATACGCAGTATTTT. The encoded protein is CASSPGEDTQYF.

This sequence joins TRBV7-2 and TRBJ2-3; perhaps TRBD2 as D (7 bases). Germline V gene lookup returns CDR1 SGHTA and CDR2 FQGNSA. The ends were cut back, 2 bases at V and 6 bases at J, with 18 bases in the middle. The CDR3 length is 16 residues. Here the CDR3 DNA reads TGTGCCAGCAGCTTATCGTCAGCAGGGGAGGGGGATACGCAGTATTTT. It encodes CASSLSSAGEGDTQYF. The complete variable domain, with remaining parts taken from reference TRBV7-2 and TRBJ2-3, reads GAGVSQSPSNKVTEKGKDVELRCDPISGHTALYWYRQSLGQGLEFLIYFQGNSAPDKSGLPSDRFSAERTGGSVSTLTIQRTQQEDSAVYLCASSLSSAGEGDTQYFGPGTRLTVL.

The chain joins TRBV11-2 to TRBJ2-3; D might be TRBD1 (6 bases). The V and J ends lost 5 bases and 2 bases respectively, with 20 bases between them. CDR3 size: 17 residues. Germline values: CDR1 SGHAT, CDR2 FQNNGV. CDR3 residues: CASSAVQGTFPTDTQYF. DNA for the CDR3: TGTGCCAGCAGCGCAGTACAGGGCACCTTCCCCACAGATACGCAGTATTTT.

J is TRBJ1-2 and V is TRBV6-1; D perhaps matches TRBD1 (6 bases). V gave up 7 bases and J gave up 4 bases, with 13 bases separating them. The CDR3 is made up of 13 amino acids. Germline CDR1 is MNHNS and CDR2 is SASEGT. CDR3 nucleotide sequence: TGTGCCAGCAACGTCGCAGGGGCCTATGGCTACACCTTC. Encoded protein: CASNVAGAYGYTF.

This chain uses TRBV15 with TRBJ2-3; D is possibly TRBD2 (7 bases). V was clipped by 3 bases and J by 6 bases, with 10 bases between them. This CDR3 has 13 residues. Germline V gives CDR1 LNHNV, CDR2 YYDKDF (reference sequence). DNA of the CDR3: TGTGCCACCAGCAGGCCGGGGGGCGATACGCAGTATTTT. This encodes CATSRPGGDTQYF. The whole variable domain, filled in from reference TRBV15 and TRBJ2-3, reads DAMVIQNPRYQVTQFGKPVTLSCSQTLNHNVMYWYQQKSSQAPKLLFHYYDKDFNNEADTPDNFQSRRPNTSFCFLDIRSPGLGDTAMYLCATSRPGGDTQYFGPGTRLTVL.

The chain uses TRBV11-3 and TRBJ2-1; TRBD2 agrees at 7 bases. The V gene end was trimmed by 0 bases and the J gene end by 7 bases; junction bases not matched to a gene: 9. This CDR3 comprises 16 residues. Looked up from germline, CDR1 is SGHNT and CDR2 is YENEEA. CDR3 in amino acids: CASSLDIGGTTNEQFF. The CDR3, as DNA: TGTGCCAGCAGCTTAGATATCGGGGGGACCACTAATGAGCAGTTCTTC.

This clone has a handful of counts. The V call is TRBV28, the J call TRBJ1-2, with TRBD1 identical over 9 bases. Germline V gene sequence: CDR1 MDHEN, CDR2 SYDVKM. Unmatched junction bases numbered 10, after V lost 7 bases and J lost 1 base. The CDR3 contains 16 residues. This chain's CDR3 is CASNPAGTGLNYGYTF. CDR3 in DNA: TGTGCCAGCAACCCAGCCGGGACAGGGCTTAACTATGGCTACACCTTC.

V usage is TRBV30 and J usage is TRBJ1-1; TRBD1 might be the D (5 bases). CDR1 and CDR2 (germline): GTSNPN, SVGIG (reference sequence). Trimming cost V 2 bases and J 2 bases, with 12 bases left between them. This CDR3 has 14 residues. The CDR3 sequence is CAWSQKGFNTEAFF. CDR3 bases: TGTGCCTGGAGTCAGAAGGGGTTTAACACTGAAGCTTTCTTT.

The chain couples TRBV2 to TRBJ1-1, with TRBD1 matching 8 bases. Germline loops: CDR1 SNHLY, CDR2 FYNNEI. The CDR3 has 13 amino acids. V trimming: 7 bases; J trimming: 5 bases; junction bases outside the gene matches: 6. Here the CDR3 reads CASTRGLRTEAFF. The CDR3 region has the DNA TGTGCCAGCACCAGGGGGCTGAGGACTGAAGCTTTCTTT.

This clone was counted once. CDR3 region: CASSPQAGSETQYF. The CDR3, as DNA: TGTGCCAGCAGCCCACAGGCGGGGTCGGAGACCCAGTACTTC. The J gene is TRBJ2-5, the V gene TRBV11-2; tentatively, D is TRBD2 (6 bases). Per germline, CDR1 SGHAT and CDR2 FQNNGV. Trimming removed 5 bases from V and 5 bases from J, with 15 bases in between. This CDR3 is 14 amino acids long.

DNA for the CDR3: TGTGCCAGCAGCTATCAGGGAGGGGGGGCCAAAAACATTCAGTACTTC. Encoded protein: CASSYQGGGAKNIQYF. The rearrangement links TRBV7-2 to TRBJ2-4, with D possibly TRBD2 on 7 matching bases. The germline V gene has CDR1 SGHTA and CDR2 FQGNSA. The V gene lost 4 bases and the J gene lost 1 base, with 14 bases spanning the gap. The CDR3 loop spans 16 amino acids.

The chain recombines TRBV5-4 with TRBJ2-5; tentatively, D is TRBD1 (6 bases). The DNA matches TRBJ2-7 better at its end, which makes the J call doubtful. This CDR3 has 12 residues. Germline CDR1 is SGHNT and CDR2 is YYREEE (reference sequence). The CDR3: CASSSTGYEQYF. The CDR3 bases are TGTGCCAGCAGCTCTACAGGGTACGAGCAGTACTTC.

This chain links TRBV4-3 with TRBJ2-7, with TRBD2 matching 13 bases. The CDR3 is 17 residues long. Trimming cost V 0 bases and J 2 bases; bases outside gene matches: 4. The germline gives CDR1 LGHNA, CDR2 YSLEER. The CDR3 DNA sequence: TGCGCCAGCAGCCAAGATCAGGGACTAGCGGGGACCTACGAGCAGTACTTC. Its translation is CASSQDQGLAGTYEQYF.